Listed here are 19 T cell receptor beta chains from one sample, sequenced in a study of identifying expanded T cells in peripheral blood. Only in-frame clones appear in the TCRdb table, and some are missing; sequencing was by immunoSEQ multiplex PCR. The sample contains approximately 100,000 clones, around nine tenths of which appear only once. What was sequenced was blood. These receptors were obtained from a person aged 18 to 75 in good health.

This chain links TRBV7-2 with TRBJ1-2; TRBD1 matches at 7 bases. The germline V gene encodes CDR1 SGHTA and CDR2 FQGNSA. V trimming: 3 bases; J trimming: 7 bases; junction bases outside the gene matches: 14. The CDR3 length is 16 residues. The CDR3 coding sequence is TGTGCCAGCAGCTTCGGGTCGCTCTTCAGACAGGGTGGCTACACCTTC. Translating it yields CASSFGSLFRQGGYTF.

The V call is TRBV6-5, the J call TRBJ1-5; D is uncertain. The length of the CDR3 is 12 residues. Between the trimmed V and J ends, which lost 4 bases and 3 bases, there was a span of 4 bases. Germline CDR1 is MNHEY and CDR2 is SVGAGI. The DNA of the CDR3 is TGTGCCAGCAGTTGGGCCAATCAGCCCCAGCATTTT. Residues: CASSWANQPQHF.

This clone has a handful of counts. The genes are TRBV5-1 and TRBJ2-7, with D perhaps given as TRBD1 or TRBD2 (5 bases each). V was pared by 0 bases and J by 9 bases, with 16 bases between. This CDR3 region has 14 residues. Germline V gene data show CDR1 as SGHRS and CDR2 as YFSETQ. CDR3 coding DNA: TGCGCCAGCAGCTTGGTCGAGGCAGGGAGATTGCAGTACTTC. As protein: CASSLVEAGRLQYF.

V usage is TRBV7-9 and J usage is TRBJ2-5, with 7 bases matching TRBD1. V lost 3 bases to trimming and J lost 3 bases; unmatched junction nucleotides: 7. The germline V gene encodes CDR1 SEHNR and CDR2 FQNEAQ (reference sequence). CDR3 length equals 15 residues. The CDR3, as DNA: TGTGCCAGCAGCTTTCCACCGACAGGGAAAGAGACCCAGTACTTC. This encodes CASSFPPTGKETQYF.

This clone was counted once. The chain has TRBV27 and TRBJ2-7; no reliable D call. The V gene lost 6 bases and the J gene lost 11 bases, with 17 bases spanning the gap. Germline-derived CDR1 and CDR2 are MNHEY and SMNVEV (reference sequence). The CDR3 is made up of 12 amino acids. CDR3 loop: CASSNSPFRKYF. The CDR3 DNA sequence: TGTGCCAGCAGCAATTCCCCCTTCCGGAAGTACTTC.

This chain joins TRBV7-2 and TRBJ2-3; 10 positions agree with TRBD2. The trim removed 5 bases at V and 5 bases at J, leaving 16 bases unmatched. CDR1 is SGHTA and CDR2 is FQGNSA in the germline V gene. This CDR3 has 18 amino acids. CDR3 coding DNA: TGTGCCAGCAGCCAAACGGGGAGCGGGGGGGCCAGGAGAGATACGCAGTATTTT. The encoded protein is CASSQTGSGGARRDTQYF.

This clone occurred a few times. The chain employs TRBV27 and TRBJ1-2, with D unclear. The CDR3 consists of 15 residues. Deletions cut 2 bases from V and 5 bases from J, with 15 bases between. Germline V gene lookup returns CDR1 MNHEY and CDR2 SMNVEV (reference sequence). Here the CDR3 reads CASSLGEGGIYGYTF. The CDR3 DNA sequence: TGTGCCAGCAGTTTAGGGGAGGGAGGGATTTATGGCTACACCTTC.

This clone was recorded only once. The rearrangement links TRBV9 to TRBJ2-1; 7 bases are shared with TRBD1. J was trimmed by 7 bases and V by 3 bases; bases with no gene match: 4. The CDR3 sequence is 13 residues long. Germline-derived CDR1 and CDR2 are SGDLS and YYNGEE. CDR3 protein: CASSDRQGNEQFF. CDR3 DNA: TGTGCCAGCAGCGACAGACAGGGTAATGAGCAGTTCTTC.

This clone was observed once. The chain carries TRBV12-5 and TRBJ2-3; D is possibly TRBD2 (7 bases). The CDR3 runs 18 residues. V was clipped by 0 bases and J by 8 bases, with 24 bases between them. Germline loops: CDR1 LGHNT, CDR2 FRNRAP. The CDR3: CASGLVRVAGAPGGTQYF. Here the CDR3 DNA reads TGTGCTAGTGGTTTGGTACGGGTCGCGGGGGCCCCTGGCGGTACGCAGTATTTT.

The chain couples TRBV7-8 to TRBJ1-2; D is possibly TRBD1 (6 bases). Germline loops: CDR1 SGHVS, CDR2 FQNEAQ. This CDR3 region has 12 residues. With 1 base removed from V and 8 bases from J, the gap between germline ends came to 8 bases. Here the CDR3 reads CASSLEDRGYTF. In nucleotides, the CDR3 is TGTGCCAGCAGCTTAGAGGACAGAGGCTACACCTTC.

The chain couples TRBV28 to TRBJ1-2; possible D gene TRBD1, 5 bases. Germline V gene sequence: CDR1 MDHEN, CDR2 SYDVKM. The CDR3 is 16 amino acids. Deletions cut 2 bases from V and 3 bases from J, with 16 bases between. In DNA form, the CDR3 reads TGTGCCAGCAGTTTAGTGGGGTATCGGGGGGACTATGGCTACACCTTC. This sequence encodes CASSLVGYRGDYGYTF.

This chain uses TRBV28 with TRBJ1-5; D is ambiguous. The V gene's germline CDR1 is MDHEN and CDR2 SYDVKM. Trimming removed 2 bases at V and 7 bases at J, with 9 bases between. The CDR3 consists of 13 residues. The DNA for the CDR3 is TGTGCCAGCAGTTTAACTATGAGGCAGCCCCAGCATTTT. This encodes CASSLTMRQPQHF.

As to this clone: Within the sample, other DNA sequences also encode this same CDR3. CDR3: CASSLGAGGNSPLHF. The CDR3 nucleotides are TGCGCCAGCAGCTTGGGGGCAGGGGGGAATTCACCCCTCCACTTT. This rearrangement joins TRBV5-1 to TRBJ1-6; 7 positions agree with TRBD1. V was clipped by 0 bases and J by 7 bases; unmatched bases: 4. The CDR3 is made up of 15 amino acids. The V gene's germline CDR1 is SGHRS and CDR2 YFSETQ.

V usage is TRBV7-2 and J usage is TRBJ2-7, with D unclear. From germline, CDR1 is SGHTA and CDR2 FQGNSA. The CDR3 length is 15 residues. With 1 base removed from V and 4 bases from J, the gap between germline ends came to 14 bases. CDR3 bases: TGTGCCAGCAGCTTAGTTGCGCCCCCGCGTTACGAGCAGTACTTC. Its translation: CASSLVAPPRYEQYF.

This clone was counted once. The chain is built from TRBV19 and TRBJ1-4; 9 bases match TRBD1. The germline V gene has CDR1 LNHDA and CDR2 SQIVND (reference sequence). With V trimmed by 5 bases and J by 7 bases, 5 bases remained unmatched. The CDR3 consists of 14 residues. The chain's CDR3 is CASSLGTGTEKLFF. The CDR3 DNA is TGTGCCAGTAGTCTCGGGACAGGGACTGAAAAACTGTTTTTT.

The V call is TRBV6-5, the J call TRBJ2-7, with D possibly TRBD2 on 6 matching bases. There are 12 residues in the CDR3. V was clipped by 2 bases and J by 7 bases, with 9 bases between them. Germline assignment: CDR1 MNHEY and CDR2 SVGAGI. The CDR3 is CASSYLSGEQYF. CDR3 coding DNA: TGTGCCAGCAGTTACCTTAGCGGAGAGCAGTACTTC.

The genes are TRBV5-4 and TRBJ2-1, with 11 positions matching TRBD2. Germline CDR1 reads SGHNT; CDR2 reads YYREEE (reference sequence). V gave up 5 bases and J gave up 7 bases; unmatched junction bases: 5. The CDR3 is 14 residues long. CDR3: CASSYSGGANEQFF. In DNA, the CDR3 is TGTGCCAGCAGTTATAGCGGGGGGGCGAATGAGCAGTTCTTC.

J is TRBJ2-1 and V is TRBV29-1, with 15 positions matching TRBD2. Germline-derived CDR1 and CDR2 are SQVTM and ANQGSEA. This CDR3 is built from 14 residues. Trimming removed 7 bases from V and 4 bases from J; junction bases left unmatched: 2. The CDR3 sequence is CSAGLAGGYNEQFF. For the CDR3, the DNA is TGCAGCGCCGGACTAGCGGGGGGGTACAATGAGCAGTTCTTC.

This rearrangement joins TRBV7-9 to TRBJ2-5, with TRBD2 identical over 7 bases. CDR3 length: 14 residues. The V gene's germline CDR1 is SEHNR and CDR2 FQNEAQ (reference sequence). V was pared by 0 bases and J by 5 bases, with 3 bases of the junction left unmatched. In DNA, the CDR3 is TGTGCCAGCAGCTTAGCGTCAGCGGGGGAGACCCAGTACTTC. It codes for CASSLASAGETQYF.